This is a list of T cell receptor beta chains from one sample in a study of regulatory T cells in long-lasting Graves disease. MiXCR, run by TCRdb on the multiplex PCR reads, gives a single entry per CDR3 protein. This table holds about 420,000 distinct CDR3 sequences, roughly 17% found once. The same sample was also studied in work on T cells in Graves' hyperthyroidism and ophthalmopathy.

The sample consisted of peripheral blood mononuclear cells (PBMCs), taken at new diagnosis, from a patient treated with antithyroid drugs. These receptors were taken from a woman under 30 with Graves disease. CDR3s include the opening cysteine and the closing phenylalanine or tryptophan. The D gene is left open where the match is weak. The size entry is marked missing in some rows and otherwise reads once, few, many or a size class.

d_gene	abundance	v_gene	len	j_gene	CDR3aa	CDR3nt
NA	many	TRBV29-1	13	TRBJ2-3	CSVAHLGTDTQYF	TGCAGCGTCGCTCACCTAGGCACAGATACGCAGTATTTT
NA	NA	TRBV5-4	13	TRBJ2-3	CASNTISTDTQYF	TGTGCCAGCAACACGATTAGCACAGATACGCAGTATTTT
NA	NA	TRBV10-2	14	TRBJ2-1	CASSPTFGLNEQFF	TGCGCCAGCAGCCCTACCTTCGGTCTCAATGAGCAGTTCTTC
TRBD1	NA	TRBV11-1	12	TRBJ1-1	CASRSDRVEAFF	TGTGCCAGCAGGAGCGACAGGGTTGAAGCTTTCTTT
NA	NA	TRBV20-1	15	TRBJ2-6	CSARAPGTGANVLTF	TGCAGTGCTAGGGCCCCAGGGACTGGGGCCAACGTCCTGACTTTC
TRBD2	many	TRBV28	13	TRBJ2-3	CASSLGGKHTQYF	TGTGCCAGCAGTTTGGGGGGGAAGCATACGCAGTATTTT
TRBD1	NA	TRBV30	14	TRBJ1-3	CAWSVQGGGNTIYF	TGTGCCTGGAGTGTACAAGGGGGCGGAAACACCATATATTTT
NA	NA	TRBV27	12	TRBJ1-1	CASSKGGTEAFF	TGTGCCAGCAGTAAGGGGGGCACTGAAGCTTTCTTT
NA	NA	TRBV7-2	14	TRBJ1-2	CASSSGQPTKGYTF	TGTGCCAGCAGCTCCGGACAGCCCACTAAGGGCTACACCTTC
NA	many	TRBV27	11	TRBJ2-1	CASRRSGEQFF	TGTGCCAGCCGTAGGAGTGGTGAGCAGTTCTTC
NA	many	TRBV6-2/TRBV6-3	14	TRBJ2-3	CASSYASGINTQYF	TGTGCCAGCAGTTACGCCTCCGGGATCAATACGCAGTATTTT
TRBD1	few	TRBV9	14	TRBJ2-7	CASSVGTGIYEQYF	TGTGCCAGCAGCGTAGGGACAGGGATTTACGAGCAGTACTTC
NA	NA	TRBV5-1	17	TRBJ1-3	CASSFGGGRQFRNTIYF	TGCGCCAGCAGCTTTGGAGGGGGAAGACAGTTCAGAAACACCATATATTTT
NA	NA	TRBV29-1	12	TRBJ2-5	CSTRTGGETQYF	TGCAGCACAAGGACTGGCGGAGAGACCCAGTACTTC
NA	many	TRBV7-2	12	TRBJ2-7	CASSYITYEQYF	TGTGCCAGCAGCTACATCACCTACGAGCAGTACTTC
NA	many	TRBV28	11	TRBJ1-1	CASKTEGEAFF	TGTGCCAGCAAAACGGAAGGTGAAGCTTTCTTT